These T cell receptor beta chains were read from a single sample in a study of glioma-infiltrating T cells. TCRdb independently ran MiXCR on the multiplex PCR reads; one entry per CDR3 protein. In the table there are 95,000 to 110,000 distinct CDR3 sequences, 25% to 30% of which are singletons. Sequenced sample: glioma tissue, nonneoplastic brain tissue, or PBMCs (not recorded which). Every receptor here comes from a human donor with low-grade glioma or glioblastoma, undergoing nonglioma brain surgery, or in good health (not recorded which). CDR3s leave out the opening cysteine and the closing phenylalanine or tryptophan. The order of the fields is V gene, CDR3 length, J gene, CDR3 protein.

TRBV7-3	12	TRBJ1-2	ASSSTGGVYGYT
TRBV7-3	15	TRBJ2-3	ASRLKRGGEGTDTQY
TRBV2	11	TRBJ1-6	ATSRGGNSPLH
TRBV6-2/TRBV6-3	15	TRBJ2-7	ASSYSNYRETAYEQY
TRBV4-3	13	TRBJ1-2	ASSQGGNSNYGYT
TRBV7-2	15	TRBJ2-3	ASSSTPGQGATDTQY
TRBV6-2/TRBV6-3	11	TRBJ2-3	ASSYRVTDTQY
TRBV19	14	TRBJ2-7	ASSTSRPRQGGEQY
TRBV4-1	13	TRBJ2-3	ASSYSGGAGDTQY
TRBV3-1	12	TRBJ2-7	ASSLEEGYNEQY
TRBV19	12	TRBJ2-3	ATTRQAYTDTQY
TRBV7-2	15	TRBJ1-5	ASSLWVEGFGNQPQH
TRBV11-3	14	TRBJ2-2	ASSRGTGAWTGELF
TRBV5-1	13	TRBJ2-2	ASRSDRGYTGELF
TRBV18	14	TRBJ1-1	ASSFQDRGRNTEAF
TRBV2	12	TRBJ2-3	ASSGRSSTDTQY
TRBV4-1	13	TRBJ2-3	ASSRNRGGTDTQY
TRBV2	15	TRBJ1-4	ASSERSVGTTNEKLF
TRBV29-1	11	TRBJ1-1	SDQKGQGVEAF
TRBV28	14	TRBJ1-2	ASSLVTAHRGGGYT
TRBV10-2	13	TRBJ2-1	ASIELIRGLNEQF
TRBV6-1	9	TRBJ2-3	ASSFPDTQY
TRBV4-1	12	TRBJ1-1	ASSPLVLGREAF
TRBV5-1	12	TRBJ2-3	ASSPSSSTDTQS
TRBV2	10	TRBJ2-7	ANRDRVGEQY
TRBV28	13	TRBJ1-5	ASSLPDSHNQPQH
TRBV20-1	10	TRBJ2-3	SSGTTEDTQY
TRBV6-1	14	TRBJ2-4	ASSRNSGLSKNIQY
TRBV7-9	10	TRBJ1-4	ASSPLDEKLF